This passage covers 15 T cell receptor beta chains from one sample sequenced in a study of blood T cell repertoires in COVID-19. Method: immunoSEQ multiplex PCR; TCRdb's copy keeps in-frame clones and lacks some. The sample contains around 56,000 clones, under 90% of which appear only once. The source material was peripheral blood. The receptors derive from an elderly woman with active or convalescent COVID-19.

This chain joins TRBV2 and TRBJ1-2; 8 nucleotides match TRBD1. J gave up 4 bases and V 4 bases, and 2 bases lay outside the gene matches. The length of the CDR3 is 13 residues. Germline CDR1 SNHLY, CDR2 FYNNEI. CDR3 coding DNA: TGTGCCAGCAGTGGGACAGGGACCTATGGCTACACCTTC. Protein sequence: CASSGTGTYGYTF.

The genes are TRBV2 and TRBJ2-3, with 8 bases lining up with TRBD2. J was trimmed by 2 bases and V by 5 bases; bases with no gene match: 12. Germline CDR1 and CDR2: SNHLY and FYNNEI. The CDR3 spans 17 residues. CDR3 amino acids: CASSYQAGGFITDTQYF. CDR3 DNA sequence: TGTGCCAGCAGTTACCAGGCGGGGGGCTTCATCACAGATACGCAGTATTTT.

The CDR3 protein is CASRGPGQGTYEQYF. The CDR3 bases are TGTGCCAGCAGGGGACCGGGACAGGGTACCTACGAGCAGTACTTC. The rearrangement uses TRBV27 and TRBJ2-7; 9 positions agree with TRBD1. Losses at the gene ends were 6 bases for V and 2 bases for J; bases not matched to a gene: 8. The CDR3 runs 15 residues. Germline V gene lookup returns CDR1 MNHEY and CDR2 SMNVEV (reference sequence).

The chain is built from TRBV27 and TRBJ1-1, with 9 nucleotides matching TRBD1. The germline CDR1 and CDR2 sequences are MNHEY and SMNVEV (reference sequence). Trimming at V came to 3 bases and at J to 3 bases, leaving 11 bases not matched to a gene. This CDR3 spans 17 amino acids. The CDR3: CASSFLRNGQGHTEAFF. The DNA for the CDR3 is TGTGCCAGCAGTTTTTTGCGAAATGGACAGGGGCACACTGAAGCTTTCTTT.

CDR3 in amino acids: CASSVDSEQGGIYGYTF. CDR3 sequence (DNA): TGTGCCAGCAGCGTAGATTCTGAACAGGGGGGGATCTATGGCTACACCTTC. This chain connects TRBV9 to TRBJ1-2; 8 bases map to TRBD1. V lost 0 bases to trimming and J lost 4 bases; unmatched junction nucleotides: 11. This CDR3 contains 17 residues. Germline values: CDR1 SGDLS, CDR2 YYNGEE.

The chain has TRBV7-2 and TRBJ1-2; tentative D call: TRBD1 (5 bases). V lost 1 base, J lost 3 bases, and 9 bases lay in between. The CDR3 is made up of 14 amino acids. Per germline, CDR1 SGHTA and CDR2 FQGNSA. CDR3 residues: CASSLGDLDYGYTF. DNA for the CDR3: TGTGCCAGCAGCTTAGGGGACTTAGACTATGGCTACACCTTC.

As DNA, the CDR3 is TGCAGCGTTCGACAGGGGGGCAGCAATCAGCCCCAGCATTTT. Amino acid sequence: CSVRQGGSNQPQHF. This sequence joins TRBV29-1 and TRBJ1-5; 9 bases are shared with TRBD1. Germline CDR1 SQVTM, CDR2 ANQGSEA. The CDR3 consists of 14 residues. V was pared by 5 bases and J by 1 base, with 3 bases of the junction left unmatched.

This clone has only a few counts. CDR3 nucleotide sequence: TGTGCCAGCAGCGGGGGGACTAGCGGAATGGAGACCCAGTACTTC. This sequence encodes CASSGGTSGMETQYF. V and J are TRBV5-4 and TRBJ2-5; 11 bases map to TRBD2. Trimming at V came to 4 bases and at J to 5 bases, leaving 7 bases not matched to a gene. Germline CDR1 SGHNT, CDR2 YYREEE (reference sequence). There are 15 residues in the CDR3.

The rearrangement links TRBV7-2 to TRBJ2-3; a possible D gene is TRBD1 (5 bases). CDR1 and CDR2 from the germline V gene are SGHTA and FQGNSA. Deletions cut 5 bases from V and 0 bases from J, with 24 bases between. The CDR3 totals 19 residues. The CDR3 sequence is CASSPRYLDTLSSTDTQYF. The CDR3 bases are TGTGCCAGCAGCCCTCGCTACCTGGACACCCTATCTAGCACAGATACGCAGTATTTT.

V is TRBV4-2 and J is TRBJ2-7, with D possibly matching TRBD1 (5 bases). Germline V gene lookup returns CDR1 LGHNA and CDR2 YNFKEQ. The CDR3 is made up of 16 amino acids. Trimming took off 0 bases at V and 2 bases at J, with 14 bases between the two ends. The CDR3 DNA reads as TGTGCCAGCAGCCAAGATGGACACCGCCTAACCTACGAGCAGTACTTC. Translated: CASSQDGHRLTYEQYF.

The chain combines TRBV7-2 with TRBJ2-7; D possibly corresponds to TRBD1 (6 bases). There are 14 residues in the CDR3. The V end was cut by 1 base, the J end by 1 base, with 8 bases between. Per the germline V gene, CDR1 is SGHTA and CDR2 is FQGNSA. The CDR3 here is CASSLVQGSYEQYF. CDR3 DNA sequence: TGTGCCAGCAGCTTAGTACAGGGATCCTACGAGCAGTACTTC.

This chain connects TRBV6-6 to TRBJ1-3; the D is unclear. The CDR3 consists of 16 residues. V was cut by 2 bases and J by 8 bases, with 19 bases left in between. The germline V gene encodes CDR1 MNHNY and CDR2 SVGAGI (reference sequence). In DNA form, the CDR3 reads TGTGCCAGCAGTTACGGTGGGGAACGTGGGGAGTACACCATATATTTT. Translation gives CASSYGGERGEYTIYF.

The chain is built from TRBV7-2 and TRBJ2-7, with TRBD2 matching over 11 bases. The junction had 14 bases not matched to a gene; V was cut back by 4 bases and J by 6 bases. There are 17 residues in the CDR3. Germline V lookup: CDR1 SGHTA, CDR2 FQGNSA. The CDR3 region has the DNA TGTGCCAGCAGCTCTACGCTAGCGGGGGGTATTCGGGGCGAGCAGTACTTC. It is translated as CASSSTLAGGIRGEQYF. Drawing the rest from reference TRBV7-2 and TRBJ2-7, the complete variable domain is GAGVSQSPSNKVTEKGKDVELRCDPISGHTALYWYRQSLGQGLEFLIYFQGNSAPDKSGLPSDRFSAERTGGSVSTLTIQRTQQEDSAVYLCASSSTLAGGIRGEQYFGPGTRLTVT.

The chain combines TRBV28 with TRBJ1-5; possible D gene TRBD1, 5 bases. CDR1 is MDHEN, CDR2 SYDVKM, per germline. Trimming cost V 3 bases and J 6 bases, with 12 bases left between them. The CDR3 consists of 14 residues. CDR3 protein: CASSLLGGTQPQHF. DNA for the CDR3: TGTGCCAGCAGTTTGTTGGGGGGTACTCAGCCCCAGCATTTT.

This clone was picked up a small number of times. The rearrangement links TRBV6-4 to TRBJ1-5; D gene uncertain. Germline CDR1 is MRHNA and CDR2 is SNTAGT. With 9 bases removed from V and 0 bases from J, the gap between germline ends came to 12 bases. The CDR3 extends over 14 amino acids. The CDR3 here is CARPSGNSNQPQHF. The DNA of the CDR3 is TGTGCCAGACCCTCAGGTAATAGCAATCAGCCCCAGCATTTT.